The 11 T cell receptor beta chains given below trace back to one sample, sequenced in a study of blood T cell repertoires in COVID-19. Sequencing used immunoSEQ multiplex PCR; TCRdb keeps in-frame clones, though not all of them. The table lists 150,000 or so clones, 78% of them singletons, with 6% in the top ten. Material: PBMCs or T cells enriched from blood (not recorded which). These receptors originate from a woman in her fifties or sixties who had recovered from COVID-19.

The chain carries TRBV11-2 and TRBJ1-1; D is perhaps TRBD1 (5 bases). Per germline, CDR1 SGHAT and CDR2 FQNNGV. There are 14 residues in the CDR3. V lost 4 bases to trimming and J lost 6 bases, with 15 bases between them. CDR3 sequence: CASSWGGIGAEAFF. The CDR3 nucleotides are TGTGCCAGCAGCTGGGGGGGTATCGGGGCTGAAGCTTTCTTT.

This clone appeared once. The chain is built from TRBV5-4 and TRBJ2-1; TRBD2 matches at 15 bases. V gave up 4 bases and J gave up 9 bases; unmatched junction bases: 11. This CDR3 comprises 17 residues. Germline-derived CDR1 and CDR2 are SGHNT and YYREEE (reference sequence). CDR3 in DNA: TGTGCCAGCAGCGGCCCCGGGACTAGCGGGGGGCCAGGTGAGCAGTTCTTC. Translation gives CASSGPGTSGGPGEQFF.

The chain combines TRBV28 with TRBJ1-3; 9 bases are a match to TRBD1. The CDR3 consists of 12 residues. The V gene end was trimmed by 7 bases and the J gene end by 8 bases; junction bases not matched to a gene: 3. In germline, CDR1 is MDHEN, CDR2 SYDVKM. CDR3 in DNA: TGTGCCAGCACGGGACAGGGATACACCATATATTTT. As protein: CASTGQGYTIYF.

This rearrangement joins TRBV7-9 to TRBJ1-1, with D possibly being TRBD1 (6 bases). CDR3 length equals 11 residues. The germline V gene has CDR1 SEHNR and CDR2 FQNEAQ (reference sequence). CDR3: CAGGQNTEAFF. For the CDR3, the DNA is TGTGCAGGGGGACAAAACACTGAAGCTTTCTTT. Supplemented by reference TRBV7-9 and TRBJ1-1, the full variable domain reads DTGVSQNPRHKITKRGQNVTFRCDPISEHNRLYWYRQTLGQGPEFLTYFQNEAQLEKSRLLSDRFSAERPKGSFSTLEIQRTEQGDSAMYLCAGGQNTEAFFGQGTRLTVV.

V and J are TRBV24-1 and TRBJ2-2, with D unresolved. The V end lost 4 bases, the J end lost 7 bases, and 12 bases lay between the germline ends. Germline V CDR1 and CDR2: KGHDR, SFDVKD. The CDR3 has 14 amino acids. The CDR3 reads CATSENGEGGELFF. CDR3 DNA: TGTGCCACCAGTGAGAACGGAGAAGGCGGGGAGCTGTTTTTT.

V gene TRBV12-3 or TRBV12-4 combines with J gene TRBJ1-5, with 7 bases that match TRBD1. CDR3 length: 13 amino acids. With 10 bases clipped from V and 1 base from J, the junction kept 4 bases outside the gene matches. The CDR3 protein is CATQGQSNQPQHF. CDR3 coding DNA: TGTGCCACCCAGGGACAGAGCAATCAGCCCCAGCATTTT.

The chain carries TRBV7-6 and TRBJ2-5; 11 nucleotides match TRBD2. V dropped 5 bases and J dropped 3; count of bases not matched to a gene: 2. This CDR3 region has 14 residues. Per the germline V gene, CDR1 is SGHVS and CDR2 is FNYEAQ. The CDR3 loop is CASSPTSGEETQYF. The CDR3 DNA sequence: TGTGCCAGCAGCCCGACTAGCGGGGAAGAGACCCAGTACTTC. Variable domain in full (rest from reference TRBV7-6 and TRBJ2-5): GAGVSQSPRYKVTKRGQDVALRCDPISGHVSLYWYRQALGQGPEFLTYFNYEAQQDKSGLPNDRFSAERPEGSISTLTIQRTEQRDSAMYRCASSPTSGEETQYFGPGTRLLVL.

The rearrangement links TRBV5-5 to TRBJ1-1; TRBD1 might be the D (5 bases). The CDR3 is 15 amino acids. Germline CDR1 and CDR2: SGHKS and YYEKEE (reference sequence). Trimming shortened V by 4 bases and J by 6 bases, and 19 bases separated the two germline ends. The CDR3 coding sequence is TGTGCCAGCAGCCCGCCCTTGGGGGGGTATCCTGAAGCTTTCTTT. As protein: CASSPPLGGYPEAFF. The full variable domain, completed using reference TRBV5-5 and TRBJ1-1, is DAGVTQSPTHLIKTRGQQVTLRCSPISGHKSVSWYQQVLGQGPQFIFQYYEKEERGRGNFPDRFSARQFPNYSSELNVNALLLGDSALYLCASSPPLGGYPEAFFGQGTRLTVV.

As DNA, the CDR3 is TGTGCCAGCCTTAGCGGGGGTACCTACGAGCAGTACTTC. This gives the protein CASLSGGTYEQYF. The gene calls are TRBV28 and TRBJ2-7; TRBD2 matches 9 bases. This CDR3 region has 13 residues. V was pared by 8 bases and J by 2 bases, with 4 bases of the junction left unmatched. Germline V CDR1 and CDR2: MDHEN, SYDVKM.

This clone was seen more than once but under ten times. This sequence joins TRBV7-9 and TRBJ1-4, with D perhaps TRBD1 (6 bases). V was cut by 5 bases and J by 7 bases, with 17 bases left in between. The germline V gene has CDR1 SEHNR and CDR2 FQNEAQ (reference sequence). The CDR3 has 15 residues. The CDR3 here is CASSHSGVEAEKLFF. CDR3 nucleotide sequence: TGTGCCAGCAGCCATTCAGGGGTTGAAGCTGAAAAACTGTTTTTT. The full variable domain, with the rest looked up from reference TRBV7-9 and TRBJ1-4, is DTGVSQNPRHKITKRGQNVTFRCDPISEHNRLYWYRQTLGQGPEFLTYFQNEAQLEKSRLLSDRFSAERPKGSFSTLEIQRTEQGDSAMYLCASSHSGVEAEKLFFGSGTQLSVL.

The J gene is TRBJ2-3, the V gene TRBV7-7; TRBD2 matches 13 bases. The CDR3 consists of 16 residues. Trimming took 5 bases from V and 4 from J; bases not matched to a gene: 6. Germline V gives CDR1 SSHAT, CDR2 FNYEAQ (reference sequence). The CDR3 DNA reads TGTGCCAGCAGCCAAGAGACTAGCGGGGGGTCAGATACGCAGTATTTT. The encoded protein is CASSQETSGGSDTQYF.